A single sample gave rise to the 32 T cell receptor beta chains below, sequenced in a study of OX40 agonist ivuxolimab in advanced cancers. TCRdb keeps only in-frame clones here, not all; method: immunoSEQ multiplex PCR. The sample has 45,000 to 60,000 clones, roughly 80% seen once. Specimen: CD4+ or CD8+ T cells sorted from blood, collected in a trial of the OX40 agonist ivuxolimab. The receptors come from an adult with an advanced solid tumor such as melanoma, head and neck, liver or kidney cancer.

The gene calls are TRBV19 and TRBJ1-2; TRBD1 might be the D (6 bases). The ends were cut back, 10 bases at V and 2 bases at J, with 17 bases in the middle. Per germline, CDR1 LNHDA and CDR2 SQIVND (reference sequence). The CDR3 is 14 residues long. The CDR3 DNA reads TGTGCCACCAAGGGGGGGTTAGCCAACTATGGCTACACCTTC. It codes for CATKGGLANYGYTF.

The sample holds a few counts of this clone. The chain has TRBV5-6 and TRBJ2-3, with 8 bases identical to TRBD2. V gave up 1 base and J gave up 4 bases; unmatched junction bases: 14. Germline values: CDR1 SGHDT, CDR2 YYEEEE. The CDR3 sequence is 18 residues long. The CDR3 spells CASSLLSYSGSDADTQYF. The CDR3 DNA reads TGTGCCAGCAGCTTGCTAAGTTACAGCGGGAGTGACGCAGATACGCAGTATTTT.

This clone was seen a handful of times. The chain links TRBV27 to TRBJ2-1, with 12 bases aligning to TRBD2. CDR1 is MNHEY, CDR2 SMNVEV, per germline (reference sequence). This CDR3 comprises 17 residues. V was clipped by 5 bases and J by 6 bases; unmatched bases: 11. CDR3 region: CASSPRLAGASGNEQFF. The CDR3 DNA reads TGTGCCAGCAGTCCTCGACTAGCGGGGGCCTCTGGCAATGAGCAGTTCTTC.

The chain uses TRBV28 and TRBJ2-1, with D perhaps being TRBD1 or TRBD2 (5 bases each). The length of the CDR3 is 13 residues. The V gene lost 6 bases and the J gene lost 9 bases, with 15 bases spanning the gap. Germline assignment: CDR1 MDHEN and CDR2 SYDVKM. This chain's CDR3 is CASSRSDGTEQFF. Here the CDR3 DNA reads TGTGCCAGCAGCAGGTCGGACGGGACTGAGCAGTTCTTC. Variable domain in full (rest from reference TRBV28 and TRBJ2-1): DVKVTQSSRYLVKRTGEKVFLECVQDMDHENMFWYRQDPGLGLRLIYFSYDVKMKEKGDIPEGYSVSREKKERFSLILESASTNQTSMYLCASSRSDGTEQFFGPGTRLTVL.

The J gene is TRBJ1-1, the V gene TRBV11-2; D gene uncertain. V lost 0 bases to trimming and J lost 10 bases, with 21 bases between them. This CDR3 is built from 16 residues. Germline values: CDR1 SGHAT, CDR2 FQNNGV. The CDR3: CASSLEIGWAVSRAFF. The CDR3 bases are TGTGCCAGCAGCTTAGAGATAGGTTGGGCAGTAAGTCGAGCTTTCTTT.

There are a few counts of this clone. The chain couples TRBV11-1 to TRBJ2-7; D is uncertain. The CDR3 contains 13 residues. Germline loops: CDR1 SGHAT, CDR2 FQDESV (reference sequence). The V end was cut by 3 bases, the J end by 2 bases, with 8 bases between. CDR3 bases: TGTGCCAGCAGCTTGCAGGCGACCTACGAGCAGTACTTC. Amino acids: CASSLQATYEQYF.

The rearrangement uses TRBV7-9 and TRBJ1-2; 10 bases are a match to TRBD1. CDR3 length equals 15 residues. With V trimmed by 4 bases and J by 8 bases, 10 bases remained unmatched. Looked up from germline, CDR1 is SEHNR and CDR2 is FQNEAQ (reference sequence). This CDR3 reads CASSSKTGGAEGYTF. The CDR3, as DNA: TGTGCCAGCAGCTCTAAGACAGGGGGCGCGGAAGGCTACACCTTC.

The rearrangement uses TRBV6-1 and TRBJ2-1, with D possibly matching TRBD2 (6 bases). V was clipped by 3 bases and J by 5 bases, with 11 bases between them. Germline V gene lookup returns CDR1 MNHNS and CDR2 SASEGT. This CDR3 is 14 amino acids long. In nucleotides, the CDR3 is TGTGCCAGCAGTGAGGGACTGGTTAACAATGAGCAGTTCTTC. Protein sequence: CASSEGLVNNEQFF.

The chain carries TRBV7-9 and TRBJ1-2, with D uncertain. This CDR3 has 14 amino acids. Germline assignment: CDR1 SEHNR and CDR2 FQNEAQ (reference sequence). V dropped 5 bases and J dropped 2 bases, with 12 bases sitting between them. The CDR3: CASSTRTGNYGYTF. CDR3 coding DNA: TGTGCCAGCAGCACCCGTACCGGGAACTATGGCTACACCTTC.

The chain recombines TRBV6-5 with TRBJ1-6, with D tentatively TRBD1 (5 bases). The germline CDR1 and CDR2 sequences are MNHEY and SVGAGI. V was clipped by 7 bases and J by 7 bases, with 17 bases between them. This CDR3 has 15 amino acids. The CDR3 spells CASTPGGRGNSPLHF. Written as DNA, the CDR3 is TGTGCCAGCACTCCGGGGGGAAGAGGGAATTCACCCCTCCACTTT.

CDR3 bases: TGTGCCAGCAGTGGGACCAGACTGATTATTGGAAACACTGAAGCTTTCTTT. Its protein is CASSGTRLIIGNTEAFF. The chain combines TRBV6-1 with TRBJ1-1; the D is unclear. Germline-derived CDR1 and CDR2 are MNHNS and SASEGT. V lost 4 bases, J lost 2 bases, and 20 bases lay in between. The CDR3 has 17 residues.

V and J are TRBV6-6 and TRBJ1-1, with a weak D call TRBD1 (5 bases). This CDR3 has 12 amino acids. The ends were cut back, 5 bases at V and 5 bases at J, with 9 bases in the middle. Germline V gene sequence: CDR1 MNHNY, CDR2 SVGAGI (reference sequence). The CDR3 reads CASSTGLTEAFF. In DNA, the CDR3 is TGTGCCAGCAGTACAGGTCTGACTGAAGCTTTCTTT.

The genes are TRBV10-3 and TRBJ2-1; 9 nucleotides line up with TRBD2. Per germline, CDR1 ENHRY and CDR2 SYGVKD. This CDR3 has 16 residues. V trimming: 4 bases; J trimming: 10 bases; junction bases outside the gene matches: 14. The CDR3 spells CAISGTAGGRAGEQFF. In DNA form, the CDR3 reads TGTGCCATCAGTGGAACGGCTGGCGGGAGGGCCGGAGAGCAGTTCTTC.

This clone was picked up one time. The genes are TRBV5-1 and TRBJ1-5, with 8 bases fitting TRBD1. Germline CDR1 SGHRS, CDR2 YFSETQ. The length of the CDR3 is 15 residues. Losses at the gene ends were 4 bases for V and 6 bases for J; bases not matched to a gene: 9. The CDR3 is CASSVSTGVGQPQHF. The CDR3 nucleotides are TGCGCCAGCAGCGTGTCGACAGGGGTAGGTCAGCCCCAGCATTTT. The full variable domain, its missing parts supplied by reference TRBV5-1 and TRBJ1-5, is KAGVTQTPRYLIKTRGQQVTLSCSPISGHRSVSWYQQTPGQGLQFLFEYFSETQRNKGNFPGRFSGRQFSNSRSEMNVSTLELGDSALYLCASSVSTGVGQPQHFGDGTRLSIL.

The chain has TRBV27 and TRBJ2-2; TRBD2 agrees at 9 bases. J gave up 8 bases and V 2 bases, and 3 bases lay outside the gene matches. Germline loops: CDR1 MNHEY, CDR2 SMNVEV (reference sequence). This CDR3 spans 14 amino acids. CDR3 protein: CASSLIAGAGELFF. Here the CDR3 DNA reads TGTGCCAGCAGTTTAATAGCGGGAGCTGGGGAGCTGTTTTTT.

The chain uses TRBV29-1 and TRBJ2-3, with unresolved D. This CDR3 is built from 11 residues. Per the germline V gene, CDR1 is SQVTM and CDR2 is ANQGSEA. The germline V and J ends were trimmed by 8 bases and 4 bases, with 10 bases remaining between them. CDR3 region: CSLVRADTQYF. The DNA of the CDR3 is TGCAGCCTCGTACGCGCAGATACGCAGTATTTT.

This chain connects TRBV18 to TRBJ2-7; possible D gene TRBD2, 5 bases. The CDR3 runs 14 residues. V lost 0 bases, J lost 4 bases, and 10 bases lay in between. The germline gives CDR1 KGHSH, CDR2 LQKENI. CDR3 nucleotides: TGTGCCAGCTCACCACCGAGGGCCTGGTACGAGCAGTACTTC. It specifies CASSPPRAWYEQYF.

This clone was seen just once. CDR3 coding DNA: TGTGCCAGCAGCTCGGGCTATTATGGCTACACCTTC. The encoded protein is CASSSGYYGYTF. The rearrangement uses TRBV6-1 and TRBJ1-2; D is uncertain. CDR1 is MNHNS, CDR2 SASEGT, per germline. The CDR3 is 12 residues long. Trimming left V 6 bases short and J 5 bases short, with 10 bases between.

The V and J genes are TRBV6-4 and TRBJ1-1; D perhaps matches TRBD1 (6 bases). This CDR3 spans 16 amino acids. Trimming removed 6 bases from V and 8 bases from J, with 25 bases in between. CDR1 is MRHNA and CDR2 is SNTAGT in the germline V gene. This chain's CDR3 is CASRFYAFTGREEAFF. CDR3 nucleotide sequence: TGTGCCAGCAGGTTTTACGCCTTCACAGGGAGGGAAGAAGCTTTCTTT.

The rearrangement joins TRBV5-6 to TRBJ2-1, with TRBD1 matching over 10 bases. The germline CDR1 and CDR2 sequences are SGHDT and YYEEEE. With V trimmed by 4 bases and J by 8 bases, 12 bases remained unmatched. This CDR3 comprises 16 residues. The CDR3 spells CASSLTPDRGWDEQFF. For the CDR3, the DNA is TGTGCCAGCAGCCTGACCCCGGACAGGGGGTGGGATGAGCAGTTCTTC.

The V gene is TRBV19, the J gene TRBJ2-1; D might be TRBD1 (5 bases). The germline V gene has CDR1 LNHDA and CDR2 SQIVND (reference sequence). The V and J ends lost 5 bases and 4 bases respectively, with 15 bases between them. This CDR3 has 15 residues. The CDR3 is CASSSDSIPYNEQFF. CDR3 coding DNA: TGTGCCAGTAGTTCCGACAGCATCCCTTACAATGAGCAGTTCTTC.

The chain uses TRBV5-1 and TRBJ2-1, with D unclear. The CDR3 runs 16 residues. Germline V CDR1 and CDR2: SGHRS, YFSETQ. V gave up 4 bases and J gave up 4 bases, with 18 bases separating them. CDR3 coding DNA: TGCGCCAGCAGCGCACTCCTCGCCGGCGCGTACAATGAGCAGTTCTTC. Translated: CASSALLAGAYNEQFF.

This clone came up a few times. The chain combines TRBV18 with TRBJ2-3, with no clear D. This CDR3 comprises 13 residues. Germline values: CDR1 KGHSH, CDR2 LQKENI. Deletions cut 2 bases from V and 5 bases from J, with 8 bases between. This CDR3 is CASSPSNGDTQYF. CDR3 DNA sequence: TGTGCCAGCTCACCAAGTAATGGAGATACGCAGTATTTT.

This sequence joins TRBV9 and TRBJ2-7, with 8 bases matching TRBD2. J lost 1 base, V lost 0 bases, and 3 bases had no gene match. In germline, CDR1 is SGDLS, CDR2 YYNGEE. CDR3 length: 15 amino acids. CDR3 sequence: CASSVAGGPSYEQYF. In DNA, the CDR3 is TGTGCCAGCAGCGTAGCGGGAGGGCCATCCTACGAGCAGTACTTC. Full variable domain (missing parts from reference TRBV9 and TRBJ2-7): DSGVTQTPKHLITATGQRVTLRCSPRSGDLSVYWYQQSLDQGLQFLIQYYNGEERAKGNILERFSAQQFPDLHSELNLSSLELGDSALYFCASSVAGGPSYEQYFGPGTRLTVT.

The chain joins TRBV6-5 to TRBJ2-1; 9 nucleotides align to TRBD2. Germline CDR1 MNHEY, CDR2 SVGAGI. J was trimmed by 6 bases and V by 6 bases; bases with no gene match: 6. This CDR3 is built from 14 residues. CDR3: CASSLTSGLNEQFF. CDR3 nucleotides: TGTGCCAGCAGCCTGACTAGCGGCCTCAATGAGCAGTTCTTC.

CDR3 region: CAINPDATTNTQYF. The CDR3 DNA is TGTGCCATCAATCCCGACGCGACTACCAATACGCAGTATTTT. This chain uses TRBV10-3 with TRBJ2-3, with D maybe TRBD2 (5 bases). V was shortened by 7 bases and J by 7 bases, with 18 bases between the two germline ends. Germline V lookup: CDR1 ENHRY, CDR2 SYGVKD. CDR3 size: 14 residues.

The chain carries TRBV11-2 and TRBJ2-7; 12 bases match TRBD2. The J segment lost 5 bases and the V segment lost 6 bases, leaving 2 bases of the junction unmatched. Germline CDR1 and CDR2: SGHAT and FQNNGV. CDR3 length equals 13 residues. The CDR3 protein is CASRTSGRNEQYF. DNA of the CDR3: TGTGCCAGCAGGACTAGCGGGAGAAACGAGCAGTACTTC.

V gene TRBV9 combines with J gene TRBJ1-3, with D maybe TRBD1 (5 bases). CDR1 is SGDLS, CDR2 YYNGEE, per germline. This CDR3 spans 14 amino acids. Trimming left V 6 bases short and J 4 bases short, with 14 bases between. The CDR3 DNA is TGTGCCAGCACCAGAACAGGTGCGGGAAACACCATATATTTT. Its protein is CASTRTGAGNTIYF.

The chain employs TRBV19 and TRBJ2-1; 10 positions match TRBD1. CDR1 and CDR2 (germline): LNHDA, SQIVND (reference sequence). The CDR3 is made up of 13 amino acids. The trim removed 3 bases at V and 9 bases at J, leaving 2 bases unmatched. This chain's CDR3 is CASSIGQGVEQFF. Here the CDR3 DNA reads TGTGCCAGTAGTATTGGACAGGGGGTTGAGCAGTTCTTC.

The J gene is TRBJ1-4, the V gene TRBV5-6, with D unresolved. From germline, CDR1 is SGHDT and CDR2 YYEEEE. V gave up 2 bases and J gave up 0 bases, with 11 bases separating them. The CDR3 loop spans 16 amino acids. The CDR3 loop reads CASSLWGGTTNEKLFF. As DNA, the CDR3 is TGTGCCAGCAGCTTATGGGGAGGAACAACTAATGAAAAACTGTTTTTT.

In its sample, this clone was seen a few times. The V call is TRBV5-4, the J call TRBJ2-1; 9 positions agree with TRBD2. J gave up 4 bases and V 2 bases, and 4 bases lay outside the gene matches. Germline values: CDR1 SGHNT, CDR2 YYREEE (reference sequence). The CDR3 covers 15 residues. The CDR3 loop reads CASSFRLAGYNEQFF. CDR3 DNA sequence: TGTGCCAGCAGCTTTAGGCTAGCGGGGTACAATGAGCAGTTCTTC.

The V and J genes are TRBV28 and TRBJ1-5, with TRBD1 matching over 11 bases. The V gene end was trimmed by 6 bases and the J gene end by 7 bases; junction bases not matched to a gene: 5. The CDR3 contains 14 residues. Per germline, CDR1 MDHEN and CDR2 SYDVKM. The CDR3 is CASRFGQGAQPQHF. In nucleotides, the CDR3 is TGTGCCAGCAGATTTGGACAGGGGGCGCAGCCCCAGCATTTT.